The subject of this entry is one T cell receptor (beta chain). What it binds is not known. The CDR3 sequence is 16 residues long. The V gene end was trimmed by 0 bases and the J gene end by 3 bases; junction bases not matched to a gene: 4. CDR1 is LGHNA, CDR2 YNFKEQ, per germline. This specimen belongs to a study of regulatory dendritic cells for organ transplantation. Overall study findings and caveats: Memory CD8+ clonal expansion seemed more limited with regulatory than mature dendritic cells.

Repertoires were generated with immunoSEQ multiplex PCR, while TCRdb's copy carries only in-frame clones and drops some. The sample lists 8,500 to 13,000 clones, under 80% occurring once. Sequencing was performed on memory CD8+ T cells from blood. Subset defined: CD45RO+ memory T cells. The gene calls are TRBV4-2 and TRBJ2-3, with TRBD2 matching over 9 bases. The TCR was taken from a human donor in good health. The DNA for the CDR3 is TGTGCCAGCAGCCAAGATGTGAGCGGGGGGACAGATACGCAGTATTTT. This sequence encodes CASSQDVSGGTDTQYF.